Below, 21 T cell receptor beta chains from the same sample are listed, as sequenced in a study of OX40 agonist ivuxolimab in advanced cancers. The method was immunoSEQ multiplex PCR; TCRdb's version includes in-frame clones alone and lacks a portion of them. The table includes about 46,000 clones, around 90% detected once. Sequenced material: CD4+ or CD8+ T cells sorted from blood, taken in a trial of the OX40 agonist ivuxolimab. These receptor sequences come from an adult with an advanced solid tumor such as melanoma, head and neck, liver or kidney cancer.

The V call is TRBV11-2, the J call TRBJ2-7; D possibly corresponds to TRBD2 (5 bases). V lost 3 bases and J 2 bases, leaving 20 bases between the germline ends. This CDR3 has 17 residues. The V gene's germline CDR1 is SGHAT and CDR2 FQNNGV. The CDR3 DNA reads TGTGCCAGCAGCTTCGGAGGCGCGAGGACGAGGACCTACGAGCAGTACTTC. It translates to CASSFGGARTRTYEQYF.

The V call is TRBV27, the J call TRBJ2-5; 8 bases are a match to TRBD2. The CDR3 has 14 amino acids. Germline V lookup: CDR1 MNHEY, CDR2 SMNVEV (reference sequence). Trimming took 6 bases from V and 5 from J; bases not matched to a gene: 8. CDR3 sequence: CASSPGLVFETQYF. CDR3 DNA sequence: TGTGCCAGCAGCCCGGGACTAGTGTTCGAGACCCAGTACTTC.

This chain uses TRBV9 with TRBJ2-7; D is possibly TRBD1 or TRBD2 (6 bases each). From germline, CDR1 is SGDLS and CDR2 YYNGEE. The length of the CDR3 is 16 residues. Trimming took off 3 bases at V and 0 bases at J, with 16 bases between the two ends. CDR3 protein: CASSAGGTFSSYEQYF. CDR3 in DNA: TGTGCCAGCAGCGCTGGGGGGACATTCAGCTCCTACGAGCAGTACTTC.

V usage is TRBV10-3 and J usage is TRBJ1-2, with 10 bases identical to TRBD1. There are 14 residues in the CDR3. The germline gives CDR1 ENHRY, CDR2 SYGVKD. The V segment lost 5 bases and the J segment 3 bases; nucleotides outside the gene matches: 3. The DNA of the CDR3 is TGTGCCATCAGTCCGGGACAGGGGCACTATGGCTACACCTTC. It yields the protein CAISPGQGHYGYTF.

The chain couples TRBV5-6 to TRBJ1-1; D gene ambiguous. V was cut by 0 bases and J by 1 base, with 7 bases left in between. Germline V gene sequence: CDR1 SGHDT, CDR2 YYEEEE. The CDR3 is 14 amino acids. The CDR3 nucleotides are TGTGCCAGCAGCTTGGCCAGGACGAACACTGAAGCTTTCTTT. This translates into CASSLARTNTEAFF.

The rearrangement joins TRBV10-3 to TRBJ2-3; possible D gene TRBD2, 6 bases. The germline V and J ends were trimmed by 6 bases and 4 bases, with 14 bases remaining between them. The CDR3 consists of 14 residues. Germline CDR1 is ENHRY and CDR2 is SYGVKD. The CDR3 region is CAIRPPGEADTQYF. The CDR3 region has the DNA TGTGCCATCAGACCTCCGGGGGAGGCAGATACGCAGTATTTT.

This clone was detected a few times. This chain links TRBV6-1 with TRBJ1-4, with D maybe TRBD1 (6 bases). There are 13 residues in the CDR3. V was trimmed by 5 bases and J by 8 bases, leaving 12 bases between them. Per the germline V gene, CDR1 is MNHNS and CDR2 is SASEGT. CDR3 loop: CASSSGADEKLFF. The CDR3 DNA reads as TGTGCCAGCAGTTCAGGGGCGGACGAAAAACTGTTTTTT.

The chain couples TRBV15 to TRBJ2-2; D remains unclear. This CDR3 has 15 amino acids. V lost 3 bases, J lost 3 bases, and 11 bases lay in between. Looked up from germline, CDR1 is LNHNV and CDR2 is YYDKDF (reference sequence). CDR3 region: CATSSDVADTGELFF. The CDR3 bases are TGTGCCACCAGCAGCGATGTGGCGGACACCGGGGAGCTGTTTTTT. Full variable domain (rest looked up from reference TRBV15 and TRBJ2-2): DAMVIQNPRYQVTQFGKPVTLSCSQTLNHNVMYWYQQKSSQAPKLLFHYYDKDFNNEADTPDNFQSRRPNTSFCFLDIRSPGLGDTAMYLCATSSDVADTGELFFGEGSRLTVL.

This chain uses TRBV19 with TRBJ2-1, with D unresolved. V lost 5 bases, J lost 4 bases, and 15 bases lay in between. The length of the CDR3 is 15 residues. Germline lookup yields CDR1 LNHDA and CDR2 SQIVND (reference sequence). This CDR3 reads CASSALLTGYNEQFF. Here the CDR3 DNA reads TGTGCCAGTAGTGCCCTCTTGACCGGTTACAATGAGCAGTTCTTC.

The chain carries TRBV7-9 and TRBJ1-4; 9 positions agree with TRBD1. The ends lost 5 bases at V and 7 bases at J; junction bases unmatched: 14. The CDR3 extends over 17 amino acids. Germline-derived CDR1 and CDR2 are SEHNR and FQNEAQ (reference sequence). The CDR3 protein is CASSPTGTGKDGEKLFF. The CDR3 DNA follows: TGTGCCAGCAGCCCAACCGGGACAGGGAAAGATGGTGAAAAACTGTTTTTT. The full variable domain, rest sourced from reference TRBV7-9 and TRBJ1-4, is DTGVSQNPRHKITKRGQNVTFRCDPISEHNRLYWYRQTLGQGPEFLTYFQNEAQLEKSRLLSDRFSAERPKGSFSTLEIQRTEQGDSAMYLCASSPTGTGKDGEKLFFGSGTQLSVL.

This clone has just one count. The gene calls are TRBV5-1 and TRBJ2-7, with D perhaps matching TRBD1 (5 bases). The CDR3 runs to 19 residues. Deletions cut 0 bases from V and 4 bases from J, with 26 bases between. Looked up from germline, CDR1 is SGHRS and CDR2 is YFSETQ. CDR3 protein: CASSLGVAGASTLRYEQYF. CDR3 DNA: TGCGCCAGCAGCTTGGGGGTGGCTGGGGCAAGCACCCTCCGGTACGAGCAGTACTTC.

The gene calls are TRBV11-2 and TRBJ2-4; possible D gene TRBD2, 6 bases. The CDR3 is 17 amino acids. Trimming took 0 bases from V and 4 from J, leaving 16 bases between them. The germline CDR1 and CDR2 sequences are SGHAT and FQNNGV. CDR3 loop: CASSLERGRATKNIQYF. The CDR3 nucleotides read TGTGCCAGCAGCTTAGAGCGGGGCAGGGCGACAAAAAACATTCAGTACTTC.

The chain carries TRBV6-6 and TRBJ2-3; D tentatively reads TRBD1 or TRBD2 (5 bases each). CDR1 MNHNY and CDR2 SVGAGI come from the germline V gene (reference sequence). Trimming left V 5 bases short and J 6 bases short, with 12 bases between. This CDR3 is built from 13 residues. CDR3 nucleotides: TGTGCCAGCAGTGGGGGTGGTGTGGATACGCAGTATTTT. Translating it yields CASSGGGVDTQYF.

The chain combines TRBV9 with TRBJ2-5; 12 bases line up with TRBD1. From germline, CDR1 is SGDLS and CDR2 YYNGEE. CDR3 length: 16 amino acids. The trim removed 0 bases at V and 5 bases at J, leaving 5 bases unmatched. CDR3 loop: CASSVGGTGGWETQYF. Here the CDR3 DNA reads TGTGCCAGCAGCGTAGGTGGGACAGGGGGCTGGGAGACCCAGTACTTC.

V gene TRBV9 combines with J gene TRBJ2-5; the D call may be TRBD1 or TRBD2 (5 bases each). This CDR3 is 15 amino acids long. Between the trimmed V and J ends, which lost 0 bases and 2 bases, there was a span of 11 bases. Looked up from germline, CDR1 is SGDLS and CDR2 is YYNGEE. The CDR3 bases are TGTGCCAGCAGCGTAGAAGGGACGGTACAAGAGACCCAGTACTTC. Translated, it gives CASSVEGTVQETQYF.

This chain uses TRBV6-5 with TRBJ2-7; D is undetermined. V lost 0 bases, J lost 2 bases, and 8 bases lay in between. CDR1 is MNHEY and CDR2 is SVGAGI in the germline V gene. The length of the CDR3 is 14 residues. Here the CDR3 reads CASSYSGEAYEQYF. CDR3 bases: TGTGCCAGCAGTTACTCAGGCGAGGCCTACGAGCAGTACTTC.

The table lists this clone with a few counts. The genes are TRBV6-5 and TRBJ2-7; D is uncertain. The CDR3 is made up of 13 amino acids. The V and J ends lost 8 bases and 0 bases respectively, with 11 bases between them. Germline CDR1 reads MNHEY; CDR2 reads SVGAGI. DNA for the CDR3: TGTGCCAGCCGGAAGGCACCCTCCTACGAGCAGTACTTC. This encodes CASRKAPSYEQYF.

CDR3 DNA: TGTGCCAGCAGCTTAAATACGAACCCGAACACTGAAGCTTTCTTT. Translation: CASSLNTNPNTEAFF. The gene calls are TRBV7-2 and TRBJ1-1; D not resolved. Trimming cost V 2 bases and J 1 base, with 11 bases left between them. The germline gives CDR1 SGHTA, CDR2 FQGNSA. CDR3 length: 15 amino acids.

The chain carries TRBV7-9 and TRBJ2-1; a weak D match, TRBD2 (6 bases). Germline V CDR1 and CDR2: SEHNR, FQNEAQ (reference sequence). V was pared by 8 bases and J by 7 bases, with 12 bases between. The CDR3 extends over 12 amino acids. This CDR3 reads CASALGRNEQFF. DNA of the CDR3: TGTGCCAGCGCACTTGGGAGGAATGAGCAGTTCTTC.

This chain connects TRBV7-9 to TRBJ2-7; 12 bases match TRBD2. Germline V CDR1 and CDR2: SEHNR, FQNEAQ (reference sequence). The CDR3 runs 18 residues. V trimming: 4 bases; J trimming: 4 bases; junction bases outside the gene matches: 14. CDR3 protein: CASSSPPGLAGGQYEQYF. The CDR3 DNA reads TGTGCCAGCAGCTCTCCTCCTGGCCTAGCGGGAGGGCAGTACGAGCAGTACTTC.

V is TRBV7-8 and J is TRBJ1-1, with 9 bases aligning to TRBD1. The CDR3 runs to 14 residues. The germline gives CDR1 SGHVS, CDR2 FQNEAQ. With V trimmed by 6 bases and J by 1 base, 3 bases remained unmatched. This CDR3 reads CASSQDRGNTEAFF. CDR3 nucleotides: TGTGCCAGCAGTCAGGACAGGGGGAACACTGAAGCTTTCTTT. Full variable domain (missing parts from reference TRBV7-8 and TRBJ1-1): GAGVSQSPRYKVAKRGQDVALRCDPISGHVSLFWYQQALGQGPEFLTYFQNEAQLDKSGLPSDRFFAERPEGSVSTLKIQRTQQEDSAVYLCASSQDRGNTEAFFGQGTRLTVV.